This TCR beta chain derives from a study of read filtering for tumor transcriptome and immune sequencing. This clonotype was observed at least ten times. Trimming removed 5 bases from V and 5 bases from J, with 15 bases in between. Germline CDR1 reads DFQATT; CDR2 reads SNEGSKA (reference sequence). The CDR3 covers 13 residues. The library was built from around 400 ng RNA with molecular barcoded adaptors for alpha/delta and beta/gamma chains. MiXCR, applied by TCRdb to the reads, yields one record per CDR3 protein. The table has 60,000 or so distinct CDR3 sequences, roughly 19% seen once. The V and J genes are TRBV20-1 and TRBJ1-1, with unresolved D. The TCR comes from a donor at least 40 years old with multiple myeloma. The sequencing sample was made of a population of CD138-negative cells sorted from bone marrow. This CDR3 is CSAPGRVVTEAFF. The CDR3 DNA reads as TGCAGTGCTCCCGGAAGGGTTGTGACTGAAGCTTTCTTT.